A selection of T cell receptor beta chains follows, all from one sample in a study of T cell changes during pregnancy in multiple sclerosis. This table comes from immunoSEQ multiplex PCR, and its TCRdb copy is limited to in-frame clones, with some not included. The profile shows approximately 74,000 clones, about nine tenths of them singletons. Here the sequenced sample was peripheral blood, taken before pregnancy. The receptors originated from a female donor with multiple sclerosis, enrolled in a pregnancy study. The CDR3 runs from the conserved cysteine through the conserved F or W. A D gene is named only where the DNA matches it firmly. A clone size is listed for some rows: how often the clone was seen (once, few, many), or a class if it is expanded.

v_call	clone_size	j_call	d_call	cdr3_aa	cdr3_nt
TRBV7-2	NA	TRBJ1-3	TRBD1	CASSSTGEGNTIYF	TGTGCCAGCAGCTCGACAGGGGAGGGAAACACCATATATTTT
TRBV9	NA	TRBJ2-7	TRBD1	CASSVKLQGALYEQYF	TGTGCCAGCAGCGTCAAATTACAGGGGGCTCTGTACGAGCAGTACTTC
TRBV10-2	NA	TRBJ2-1	NA	CASSPWDSATYNEQFF	TGCGCCAGCAGTCCATGGGACTCCGCTACCTACAATGAGCAGTTCTTC
TRBV6-6	NA	TRBJ2-7	NA	CASRQGYPYEQYF	TGTGCCAGCAGACAGGGTTATCCCTACGAGCAGTACTTC
TRBV18	NA	TRBJ2-5	TRBD1	CASSLNRGNQETQYF	TGTGCCAGCTCCCTCAACAGGGGGAACCAAGAGACCCAGTACTTC
TRBV27	NA	TRBJ2-1	TRBD2	CASRRDYYNEQFF	TGTGCCAGCAGAAGGGACTATTACAATGAGCAGTTCTTC
TRBV5-6	NA	TRBJ1-1	TRBD1	CASSYPGQGKSEAFF	TGTGCCAGCAGCTACCCGGGACAGGGAAAGTCTGAAGCTTTCTTT
TRBV5-4	NA	TRBJ1-1	NA	CASSLQNTEAFF	TGTGCCAGCAGCTTGCAAAACACTGAAGCTTTCTTT
TRBV6-4	NA	TRBJ2-3	TRBD2	CASSTTSGRGTDTQYF	TGTGCCAGCAGTACGACTAGCGGGAGGGGCACAGATACGCAGTATTTT
TRBV7-9	NA	TRBJ1-4	NA	CASSFGEGQGKEKLFF	TGTGCCAGCAGCTTTGGGGAAGGGCAGGGGAAGGAAAAACTGTTTTTT
TRBV19	NA	TRBJ1-1	NA	CASSLGRTEAFF	TGTGCCAGTAGTTTAGGGAGGACTGAAGCTTTCTTT
TRBV11-2	NA	TRBJ1-3	NA	CASSLTVTGNTIYF	TGTGCCAGCAGCTTAACAGTAACTGGAAACACCATATATTTT
TRBV6-1	NA	TRBJ2-7	NA	CASSAQVFYEQYF	TGTGCCAGCAGTGCCCAGGTCTTCTACGAGCAGTACTTC
TRBV7-3	many	TRBJ1-2	NA	CASSSSGLGGYTF	TGTGCCAGCAGCTCCTCGGGACTGGGGGGCTACACCTTC
TRBV6-5	NA	TRBJ2-7	NA	CASSYSGRGSHEQYF	TGTGCCAGCAGTTACTCGGGTCGGGGGTCCCACGAGCAGTACTTC
TRBV11-2	NA	TRBJ2-5	TRBD1	CASSPTGVETQYF	TGTGCCAGCAGCCCGACAGGGGTGGAGACCCAGTACTTC
TRBV7-8	NA	TRBJ2-7	TRBD1	CASSFSGQDLSYEQYF	TGTGCCAGCAGCTTTTCGGGACAGGACCTCTCCTACGAGCAGTACTTC
TRBV7-9	NA	TRBJ1-4	NA	CASSRGADGLFF	TGTGCCAGCAGCCGGGGGGCAGATGGGCTGTTTTTT
TRBV9	NA	TRBJ2-6	TRBD1	CASSRGRAKQGQFHSGANVLTF	TGTGCCAGCAGCAGGGGGCGGGCTAAGCAAGGCCAATTCCACTCTGGGGCCAACGTCCTGACTTTC
TRBV6-4	NA	TRBJ2-2	TRBD1	CASSDRETGDTGELFF	TGTGCCAGCAGTGACAGGGAGACAGGGGACACCGGGGAGCTGTTTTTT
TRBV2	NA	TRBJ1-4	NA	CASLGTRAAEKLFF	TGTGCCAGCCTAGGGACTAGGGCTGCTGAAAAACTGTTTTTT
TRBV12-5	NA	TRBJ2-7	NA	CASGLVIRQGREQYF	TGTGCTAGTGGTTTGGTAATCAGGCAGGGGCGCGAGCAGTACTTC
TRBV9	NA	TRBJ2-7	NA	CASSVVGGMVGEQYF	TGTGCCAGCAGCGTAGTAGGGGGAATGGTGGGCGAGCAGTACTTC